Below are 30 T cell receptor beta chains sequenced from a single sample in a study of T cell repertoires in cytomegalovirus infection. TCRdb independently ran MiXCR on the reads; one entry per CDR3 protein. The sample records roughly 180,000 distinct CDR3 sequences, about a fifth being singletons. Their recognized antigens are unknown. This specimen was CD8+ T cells from cultured PBMCs, taken from culture after CMV antigen stimulation. All receptors derive from a human donor in good health (CMV status not recorded). Some clones in this sample may be carry-over from other donors' samples.

A few counts support this clonotype. This chain joins TRBV7-8 and TRBJ1-3, with 8 bases fitting TRBD1. The trim removed 2 bases at V and 4 bases at J, leaving 10 bases unmatched. Germline lookup yields CDR1 SGHVS and CDR2 FQNEAQ. This CDR3 contains 17 residues. This chain's CDR3 is CASSLMGTGAAGNTIYF. The CDR3 region has the DNA TGTGCCAGCAGCTTAATGGGGACAGGCGCGGCGGGAAACACCATATATTTT. The full variable domain, its missing parts supplied by reference TRBV7-8 and TRBJ1-3, is GAGVSQSPRYKVAKRGQDVALRCDPISGHVSLFWYQQALGQGPEFLTYFQNEAQLDKSGLPSDRFFAERPEGSVSTLKIQRTQQEDSAVYLCASSLMGTGAAGNTIYFGEGSWLTVV.

This clonotype was seen a handful of times. This chain connects TRBV29-1 to TRBJ1-1, with 8 bases aligning to TRBD1. V lost 3 bases to trimming and J lost 10 bases; unmatched junction nucleotides: 4. Germline lookup yields CDR1 SQVTM and CDR2 ANQGSEA. The CDR3 has 11 residues. CDR3 sequence (DNA): TGCAGCGTTGAGGACAGGGCGGGAGCTTTCTTT. Residues: CSVEDRAGAFF.

V and J are TRBV7-9 and TRBJ1-6; 8 bases fit TRBD1. Germline lookup yields CDR1 SEHNR and CDR2 FQNEAQ (reference sequence). The CDR3 is made up of 15 amino acids. V was clipped by 5 bases and J by 7 bases; unmatched bases: 7. The CDR3 loop is CASSPRGQANSPLHF. The CDR3 DNA is TGTGCCAGCAGCCCTCGGGGACAGGCCAATTCACCCCTCCACTTT.

A few counts support this clonotype. DNA for the CDR3: TGTGCCAGCAGTTACGGGACAGGGGCGTACGAGCAGTACTTC. Protein sequence: CASSYGTGAYEQYF. The rearrangement joins TRBV6-8 to TRBJ2-7; TRBD1 matches 10 bases. The germline CDR1 and CDR2 sequences are MNHGY and SAAAGT. CDR3 length equals 14 residues. Trimming took 2 bases from V and 4 from J; bases not matched to a gene: 2.

This chain connects TRBV12-3 or TRBV12-4 to TRBJ1-3; D remains unclear. Trimming pared 4 bases from V and 2 bases from J, leaving 12 bases between. The CDR3 runs 15 residues. CDR3 coding DNA: TGTGCCAGCAGTTCCCTGTTCGGGCCTGGAAACACCATATATTTT. Translated, it gives CASSSLFGPGNTIYF.

V and J are TRBV19 and TRBJ2-1, with TRBD2 matching over 7 bases. CDR1 is LNHDA, CDR2 SQIVND, per germline (reference sequence). Trimming cost V 7 bases and J 0 bases; bases outside gene matches: 6. There are 15 residues in the CDR3. In DNA form, the CDR3 reads TGTGCCAGTACCCTCGGGGGGAGCTCCTACAATGAGCAGTTCTTC. It is translated as CASTLGGSSYNEQFF.

This clonotype occurred once. The CDR3 bases are TGTGCCAGCAGCTTCGGGCCTCTGGGCGGCTACACCTTC. It specifies CASSFGPLGGYTF. The chain links TRBV27 to TRBJ1-2; D ambiguous. The CDR3 has 13 amino acids. Per germline, CDR1 MNHEY and CDR2 SMNVEV (reference sequence). V was clipped by 6 bases and J by 8 bases, with 16 bases between them.

This clonotype occurred a few times. The chain uses TRBV7-8 and TRBJ2-7, with D tentatively TRBD2 (5 bases). The V gene lost 5 bases and the J gene lost 3 bases, with 20 bases spanning the gap. The CDR3 totals 16 residues. Germline V lookup: CDR1 SGHVS, CDR2 FQNEAQ. The chain's CDR3 is CASSLSTRILDYEQYF. The DNA of the CDR3 is TGTGCCAGCAGCCTCTCCACTCGGATACTAGACTACGAGCAGTACTTC. Using reference TRBV7-8 and TRBJ2-7 for the parts outside the CDR3, the full variable domain is GAGVSQSPRYKVAKRGQDVALRCDPISGHVSLFWYQQALGQGPEFLTYFQNEAQLDKSGLPSDRFFAERPEGSVSTLKIQRTQQEDSAVYLCASSLSTRILDYEQYFGPGTRLTVT.

This chain links TRBV15 with TRBJ2-1; 7 bases agree with TRBD1. Germline V gene sequence: CDR1 LNHNV, CDR2 YYDKDF (reference sequence). This CDR3 is built from 14 residues. V lost 5 bases, J lost 6 bases, and 7 bases stayed unmatched. Here the CDR3 reads CATSPTGTGNEQFF. The DNA for the CDR3 is TGTGCCACCAGCCCGACAGGGACGGGCAATGAGCAGTTCTTC.

This clonotype was seen a handful of times. The rearrangement joins TRBV19 to TRBJ1-5, with TRBD1 matching over 7 bases. CDR1 and CDR2 (germline): LNHDA, SQIVND (reference sequence). V shed 9 bases, J shed 9 bases, and the junction held 8 bases outside the gene matches. The CDR3 length is 12 residues. CDR3 protein: CASRTGLLPQHF. CDR3 coding DNA: TGTGCCAGCAGGACAGGCCTCTTGCCCCAGCATTTT.

This clonotype showed up just a few times. The chain carries TRBV7-9 and TRBJ1-2; D is unresolved. The length of the CDR3 is 18 residues. Trimming left V 4 bases short and J 2 bases short, with 23 bases between. The germline CDR1 and CDR2 sequences are SEHNR and FQNEAQ (reference sequence). As DNA, the CDR3 is TGTGCCAGCAGCTCCCGGTCCGGGATCACACCCCTCAACTATGGCTACACCTTC. Residues: CASSSRSGITPLNYGYTF.

This clonotype has more than one count but fewer than ten. This chain links TRBV29-1 with TRBJ2-7; D unclear. The germline V and J ends were trimmed by 1 base and 3 bases, with 7 bases remaining between them. Germline V gene sequence: CDR1 SQVTM, CDR2 ANQGSEA. This CDR3 contains 12 residues. The chain's CDR3 is CSVEGASYEQYF. As DNA, the CDR3 is TGCAGCGTTGAAGGGGCCAGCTACGAGCAGTACTTC.

This clonotype appeared once. The chain has TRBV27 and TRBJ2-7; D not resolved. The CDR3 runs to 13 residues. Germline CDR1 is MNHEY and CDR2 is SMNVEV (reference sequence). Trimming pared 4 bases from V and 3 bases from J, leaving 10 bases between. The CDR3 region has the DNA TGTGCCAGCAGTTCGATTGACCTCTACGAGCAGTACTTC. This codes for CASSSIDLYEQYF.

This clonotype appeared many times. Here the CDR3 reads CASSVTSGGGNEQFF. Here the CDR3 DNA reads TGTGCCAGCAGCGTAACCAGCGGGGGAGGCAATGAGCAGTTCTTC. The chain joins TRBV7-2 to TRBJ2-1; TRBD2 aligns across 8 bases. The J segment lost 6 bases and the V segment lost 5 bases, leaving 9 bases of the junction unmatched. This CDR3 has 15 residues. Germline lookup yields CDR1 SGHTA and CDR2 FQGNSA.

The rearrangement links TRBV7-9 to TRBJ1-2; TRBD1 is a possible D gene (5 bases). Germline CDR1 reads SEHNR; CDR2 reads FQNEAQ (reference sequence). CDR3 size: 12 residues. V was trimmed by 5 bases and J by 4 bases, leaving 8 bases between them. In nucleotides, the CDR3 is TGTGCCAGCAGCGCGGGGGGCTATGGCTACACCTTC. This encodes CASSAGGYGYTF.

This sequence joins TRBV6-2 or TRBV6-3 and TRBJ1-4; a weak D match, TRBD1 (6 bases). The germline V gene has CDR1 MNHEY and CDR2 SVGEGT. Trimming took 0 bases from V and 7 from J, leaving 15 bases between them. The CDR3 consists of 16 residues. CDR3 bases: TGTGCCAGCAGTTACTCTGTCGGGACAAAGCGTGAAAAACTGTTTTTT. As protein: CASSYSVGTKREKLFF.

The chain combines TRBV4-1 with TRBJ1-1; D is possibly TRBD1 (6 bases). CDR1 is MGHRA, CDR2 YSYEKL, per germline. The CDR3 extends over 16 amino acids. V dropped 4 bases and J dropped 1 base, with 16 bases sitting between them. CDR3 DNA: TGCGCCAGCAGCCCAAACCAACAGGGAAAGAACACTGAAGCTTTCTTT. The encoded protein is CASSPNQQGKNTEAFF.

V usage is TRBV7-9 and J usage is TRBJ1-1; no reliable D call. V gave up 2 bases and J gave up 6 bases, with 10 bases separating them. Germline assignment: CDR1 SEHNR and CDR2 FQNEAQ (reference sequence). CDR3 length: 13 amino acids. The CDR3 here is CASSLRGKAEAFF. CDR3 bases: TGTGCCAGCAGCTTACGGGGTAAGGCTGAAGCTTTCTTT.

The V and J genes are TRBV7-6 and TRBJ1-2, with 7 bases lining up with TRBD1. V trimming: 5 bases; J trimming: 3 bases; junction bases outside the gene matches: 9. The CDR3 loop spans 15 amino acids. The germline V gene has CDR1 SGHVS and CDR2 FNYEAQ. The CDR3 reads CASSGRDRDHYGYTF. CDR3 DNA sequence: TGTGCCAGCAGCGGACGAGACAGGGACCACTATGGCTACACCTTC. The full variable domain, its missing parts supplied by reference TRBV7-6 and TRBJ1-2, is GAGVSQSPRYKVTKRGQDVALRCDPISGHVSLYWYRQALGQGPEFLTYFNYEAQQDKSGLPNDRFSAERPEGSISTLTIQRTEQRDSAMYRCASSGRDRDHYGYTFGSGTRLTVV.

This clonotype was recorded a few times. The chain has TRBV7-2 and TRBJ2-1; a weak D match, TRBD1 (5 bases). Germline V gene lookup returns CDR1 SGHTA and CDR2 FQGNSA. This CDR3 is built from 15 residues. V was clipped by 2 bases and J by 5 bases, with 13 bases between them. The CDR3, as DNA: TGTGCCAGCAGCTTAACTGGGGCATTGGACAATGAGCAGTTCTTC. Its protein is CASSLTGALDNEQFF.

The chain employs TRBV7-2 and TRBJ1-5; TRBD1 matches at 7 bases. There are 16 residues in the CDR3. Trimming cost V 5 bases and J 5 bases; bases outside gene matches: 12. Germline values: CDR1 SGHTA, CDR2 FQGNSA. For the CDR3, the DNA is TGTGCCAGCAGCCCTGCGTTCGGGGACAGCTATCAGCCCCAGCATTTT. Translating it yields CASSPAFGDSYQPQHF.

The chain links TRBV7-2 to TRBJ2-7, with 10 positions matching TRBD1. Trimming cost V 5 bases and J 4 bases; bases outside gene matches: 5. Germline V CDR1 and CDR2: SGHTA, FQGNSA. CDR3 length: 14 amino acids. The CDR3 loop is CASSRGQGMYEQYF. The CDR3 nucleotides are TGTGCCAGCAGCCGGGGACAGGGGATGTACGAGCAGTACTTC.

In its sample, this clonotype was seen a few times. The chain is built from TRBV12-3 or TRBV12-4 and TRBJ1-2; D is undetermined. This CDR3 is built from 13 residues. V dropped 2 bases and J dropped 7 bases, with 11 bases sitting between them. CDR3 sequence: CASSLWTLGGYTF. CDR3 nucleotides: TGTGCCAGCAGTTTATGGACCCTCGGTGGCTACACCTTC.

The chain recombines TRBV20-1 with TRBJ2-3; D possibly corresponds to TRBD2 (5 bases). The ends were cut back, 6 bases at V and 6 bases at J, with 19 bases in the middle. The CDR3 is 14 residues long. CDR1 is DFQATT and CDR2 is SNEGSKA in the germline V gene (reference sequence). The CDR3 loop reads CSARPDSPRDTQYF. CDR3 in DNA: TGCAGTGCGAGACCGGACTCCCCTCGGGATACGCAGTATTTT.

J is TRBJ2-3 and V is TRBV4-3; 7 nucleotides line up with TRBD1. Trimming took 5 bases from V and 6 from J; bases not matched to a gene: 8. Germline V gene data show CDR1 as LGHNA and CDR2 as YSLEER. CDR3 size: 14 residues. The chain's CDR3 is CASSSRQGPDTQYF. In nucleotides, the CDR3 is TGCGCCAGCAGCTCCCGACAGGGCCCGGATACGCAGTATTTT.

This chain links TRBV7-2 with TRBJ1-6; D not certain. CDR3 length equals 15 residues. Per the germline V gene, CDR1 is SGHTA and CDR2 is FQGNSA. V lost 5 bases and J lost 7, with 15 bases in between. The CDR3 protein is CASSPRASRNSPLHF. The CDR3 nucleotides read TGTGCCAGCAGCCCGCGGGCCTCTAGGAATTCACCCCTCCACTTT.

The chain is built from TRBV6-2 or TRBV6-3 and TRBJ2-1; D is uncertain. V was trimmed by 11 bases and J by 0 bases, leaving 11 bases between them. Germline CDR1 and CDR2: MNHEY and SVGEGT. The CDR3 is 13 residues long. CDR3 DNA sequence: TGTGCCTCTCAGGCAAACTCCTACAATGAGCAGTTCTTC. Translated, it gives CASQANSYNEQFF.

Concerning this clonotype itself: The junction departs from the called germline gene at one end, perhaps through a read error. The chain has TRBV7-9 and TRBJ1-5; possibly TRBD1 for D (6 bases). The CDR3 sequence is 17 residues long. CDR1 SEHNR and CDR2 FQNEAQ come from the germline V gene (reference sequence). CDR3 protein: CASRLAGQDRKNQPQHF. CDR3 in DNA: TGTGCCAGCAGATTAGCCGGTCAGGACAGAAAGAATCAGCCCCAGCATTTT.

This clonotype was seen only a few times. The chain couples TRBV4-3 to TRBJ2-5, with D possibly matching TRBD2 (5 bases). V lost 3 bases and J lost 4, with 12 bases in between. This CDR3 has 14 amino acids. The germline V gene has CDR1 LGHNA and CDR2 YSLEER. CDR3 DNA sequence: TGCGCCAGCAGCCAGCTACTAGGATCAGAGACCCAGTACTTC. This codes for CASSQLLGSETQYF.

The chain carries TRBV12-3 or TRBV12-4 and TRBJ1-1; 8 bases match TRBD1. V shed 5 bases and J 3 bases; nucleotides not matched to a gene: 5. The CDR3 consists of 14 residues. CDR3 in DNA: TGTGCCAGCAGTGGACAGGGTCGGGACACTGAAGCTTTCTTT. Encoded protein: CASSGQGRDTEAFF.